Below, 5 T cell receptor beta chains from the same sample are listed, as sequenced in a study of CD8+CD57+ T cells in acquired aplastic anemia. Patients sequenced had flow cytometry evidence of CD8+CD57+ cell expansion. According to the study, genomic DNA was the template for TCR beta VDJ and CDR3 profiling. TCRdb ran MiXCR on the reads and lists one entry per CDR3 protein. The data show some 150,000 distinct CDR3 sequences, about two thirds seen once. What was sequenced was sorted CD4+, CD8+, or CD8+CD57+ T cells (not recorded which) from PBMCs. The receptors originated from a human donor with aplastic anemia.

This clonotype showed up just a few times. The chain combines TRBV6-4 with TRBJ2-7, with D uncertain. V shed 6 bases and J shed 0 bases, with 6 bases lying between them. CDR3 length: 12 residues. Per the germline V gene, CDR1 is MRHNA and CDR2 is SNTAGT. The CDR3 region is CASSLVSYEQYF. The CDR3, as DNA: TGTGCCAGCAGCTTAGTCTCCTACGAGCAGTACTTC.

The genes are TRBV6-5 and TRBJ1-1; tentative D call: TRBD1 (6 bases). The CDR3 extends over 14 amino acids. Germline V gene sequence: CDR1 MNHEY, CDR2 SVGAGI. The V end lost 5 bases, the J end lost 6 bases, and 16 bases lay between the germline ends. In DNA form, the CDR3 reads TGTGCCAGCAGTCAAGGACAGATCGGGGCTGAAGCTTTCTTT. Protein product: CASSQGQIGAEAFF.

The rearrangement joins TRBV10-3 to TRBJ1-5; TRBD1 matches at 9 bases. The CDR3 totals 15 residues. Germline CDR1 ENHRY, CDR2 SYGVKD. V was clipped by 6 bases and J by 4 bases; unmatched bases: 7. CDR3 nucleotide sequence: TGTGCCATCAGCAGAGGGACAGGGTGGAATCAGCCCCAGCATTTT. This sequence encodes CAISRGTGWNQPQHF.

The chain has TRBV5-6 and TRBJ2-7, with unresolved D. The V and J ends lost 0 bases and 10 bases respectively, with 8 bases between them. Germline CDR1 is SGHDT and CDR2 is YYEEEE. This CDR3 has 11 residues. The CDR3 sequence: CASSLGRRQYF. The CDR3 bases are TGTGCCAGCAGCTTGGGACGTCGACAGTACTTC.

This clonotype was detected only once. The V and J genes are TRBV12-3 or TRBV12-4 and TRBJ2-7, with 9 bases fitting TRBD1. With V trimmed by 0 bases and J by 2 bases, 2 bases remained unmatched. The length of the CDR3 is 15 residues. The DNA for the CDR3 is TGTGCCAGCAGTTTAGCGGGACAGGGTACCTACGAGCAGTACGTC. Amino acid sequence: CASSLAGQGTYEQYV.